This record covers a single T cell receptor beta chain. Method: immunoSEQ multiplex PCR; TCRdb's copy keeps in-frame clones and lacks some. The sample holds 30,000 to 45,000 clones, around 80% seen once. This record belongs to a study of PD-1 blockade in mismatch repair-deficient tumors. This TCR was sampled from an adult with mismatch repair-deficient cancer. Here the sequenced sample was PBMCs, taken 38 to 40 weeks after starting pembrolizumab.

CDR3 residues: CASSTFTGGSYGYTF. CDR3 nucleotides: TGTGCCAGTAGTACATTTACAGGGGGAAGCTATGGCTACACCTTC. The chain combines TRBV19 with TRBJ1-2, with 8 nucleotides matching TRBD1. The V gene's germline CDR1 is LNHDA and CDR2 SQIVND (reference sequence). V was clipped by 4 bases and J by 4 bases; unmatched bases: 8. The CDR3 has 15 residues.